The source of this T cell receptor beta chain is a study of metastatic and nonmetastatic thyroid tumors. No treatment of any kind had been given to any patient before thyroid surgery. Looked up from germline, CDR1 is DFQATT and CDR2 is SNEGSKA (reference sequence). The V end lost 0 bases, the J end lost 7 bases, and 12 bases lay between the germline ends. The CDR3 runs 13 residues. Using MiXCR, TCRdb re-called clones from the PCR reads. The repertoire holds 15,000 to 18,000 clones, with more than 20% as singletons. The TCR originated in a female donor with papillary thyroid cancer or a benign thyroid nodule (not recorded which). Some clones in this sample may be carry-over from other donors' samples. The sequenced sample was tumor tissue. This chain uses TRBV20-1 with TRBJ1-2; D is unresolved. The DNA for the CDR3 is TGCAGTGCTAGAGACCCCCAACGACTTGGCTACACCTTC. This translates into CSARDPQRLGYTF.